The clone carrying this T cell receptor (beta chain) occurred a few times. Its target is not known. The read terminates 3 residues before the CDR3 end, so the remaining end is supplied by the germline J gene. Germline CDR1 reads SNHLY; CDR2 reads FYNNEI. CDR3 length equals 14 residues. Trimming removed 1 base from V and 1 base from J, with 5 bases in between. These data originate in a study of T cell clonality in common variable immunodeficiency. Measured with immunoSEQ multiplex PCR; TCRdb has only the in-frame clones, and not every one. The sample has tens of thousands of clones, none seen only once; the top ten hold roughly 3.2%. Study results and limitations: Links between repertoire features and CVID complications were heterogeneity-limited. T cell subpopulation sequencing would be needed to explain CVID clonality. Shared TCRbeta clones were fewer between CVID subjects than controls. Common variable immunodeficiency TCR beta sequences reportedly had fewer deletions and N-nucleotide insertions.

Input material: peripheral blood mononuclear cells. V gene TRBV2 combines with J gene TRBJ1-5; D not certain. The TCR originated in a person aged 18 to 70 in good health. CDR3 DNA (partial): TGTGCCAGCAGTGAAGAGGTCAGCAATCAGCCC. This codes for CASSEEVSNQP. The complete CDR3 reads CASSEEVSNQPQHF.